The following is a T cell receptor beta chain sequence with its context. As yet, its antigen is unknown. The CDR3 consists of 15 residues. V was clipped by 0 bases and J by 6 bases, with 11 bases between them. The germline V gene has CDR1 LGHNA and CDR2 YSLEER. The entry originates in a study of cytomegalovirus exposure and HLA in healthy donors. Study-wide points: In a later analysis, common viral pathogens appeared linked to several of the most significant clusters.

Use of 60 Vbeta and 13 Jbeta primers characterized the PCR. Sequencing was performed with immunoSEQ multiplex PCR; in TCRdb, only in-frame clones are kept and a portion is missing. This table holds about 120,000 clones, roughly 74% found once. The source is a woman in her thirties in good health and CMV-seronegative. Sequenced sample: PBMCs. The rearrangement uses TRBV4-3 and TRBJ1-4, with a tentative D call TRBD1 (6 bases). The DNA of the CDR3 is TGCGCCAGCAGCCAAGATAGGGGGAGAGATGAAAAACTGTTTTTT. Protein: CASSQDRGRDEKLFF.